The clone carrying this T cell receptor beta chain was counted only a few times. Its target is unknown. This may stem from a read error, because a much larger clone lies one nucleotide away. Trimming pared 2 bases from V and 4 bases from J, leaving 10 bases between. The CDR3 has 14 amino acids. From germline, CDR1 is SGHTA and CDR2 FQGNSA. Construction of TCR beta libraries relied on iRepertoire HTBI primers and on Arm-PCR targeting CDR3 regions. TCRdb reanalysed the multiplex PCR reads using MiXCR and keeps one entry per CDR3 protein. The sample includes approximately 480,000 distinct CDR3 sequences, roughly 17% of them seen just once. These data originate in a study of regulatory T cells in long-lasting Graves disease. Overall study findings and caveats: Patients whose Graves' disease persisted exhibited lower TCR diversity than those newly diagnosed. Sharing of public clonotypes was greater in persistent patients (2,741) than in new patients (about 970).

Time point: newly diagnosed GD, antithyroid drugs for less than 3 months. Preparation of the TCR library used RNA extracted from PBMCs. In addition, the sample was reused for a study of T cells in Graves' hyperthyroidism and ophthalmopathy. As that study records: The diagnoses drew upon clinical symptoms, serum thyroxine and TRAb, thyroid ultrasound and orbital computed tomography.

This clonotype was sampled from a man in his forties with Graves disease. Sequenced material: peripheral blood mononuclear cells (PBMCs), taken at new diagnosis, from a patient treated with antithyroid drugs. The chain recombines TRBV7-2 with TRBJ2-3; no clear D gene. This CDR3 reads CASSLSRVPDTQYF. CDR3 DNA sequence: TGTGCCAGCAGCTTAAGCAGAGTACCAGATACGCAGTATTTT.